This T cell receptor beta chain was observed in a study of control samples from healthy donors and cancer patients. Some clones are missing from TCRdb's copy, which holds only in-frame ones; the method was immunoSEQ multiplex PCR. The sample holds 100,000 to 150,000 clones, about 89% seen once. Trimming at V came to 3 bases and at J to 8 bases, leaving 6 bases not matched to a gene. The CDR3 spans 13 residues. The germline V gene has CDR1 SGDLS and CDR2 YYNGEE. The chain recombines TRBV9 with TRBJ1-2; 8 positions agree with TRBD1. The clonotype comes from a woman younger than 35 in good health. The sequenced material came from blood. The CDR3 DNA is TGTGCCAGCAGCGCCTCGACAGGGGAGGGCTACACCTTC. Its protein product is CASSASTGEGYTF. Using reference TRBV9 and TRBJ1-2 for the parts outside the CDR3, the full variable domain is DSGVTQTPKHLITATGQRVTLRCSPRSGDLSVYWYQQSLDQGLQFLIQYYNGEERAKGNILERFSAQQFPDLHSELNLSSLELGDSALYFCASSASTGEGYTFGSGTRLTVV.